This entry lists 2 T cell receptor beta chains sequenced from one sample in a study of blood T cell repertoires in COVID-19. The method was immunoSEQ multiplex PCR; TCRdb's version includes in-frame clones alone and lacks a portion of them. The table shows roughly 250,000 clones, with roughly 85% occurring only once. The specimen sequenced was PBMCs or T cells enriched from blood (not recorded which). The receptors derive from a woman under 40 who had recovered from COVID-19.

The chain couples TRBV6-5 to TRBJ1-6, with D possibly TRBD1 on 5 matching bases. The germline V gene has CDR1 MNHEY and CDR2 SVGAGI. Between the trimmed V and J ends, which lost 8 bases and 9 bases, there was a span of 14 bases. The length of the CDR3 is 13 residues. As DNA, the CDR3 is TGTGCCAGCCGATCAGGGAAAAGTTCACCCCTCCACTTT. It codes for CASRSGKSSPLHF.

The chain uses TRBV19 and TRBJ2-7; 7 bases fit TRBD2. There are 14 residues in the CDR3. Per the germline V gene, CDR1 is LNHDA and CDR2 is SQIVND (reference sequence). The ends lost 5 bases at V and 2 bases at J; junction bases unmatched: 6. CDR3 loop: CASSRGEGAYEQYF. The CDR3 DNA sequence: TGTGCCAGTAGTCGGGGGGAGGGCGCCTACGAGCAGTACTTC.